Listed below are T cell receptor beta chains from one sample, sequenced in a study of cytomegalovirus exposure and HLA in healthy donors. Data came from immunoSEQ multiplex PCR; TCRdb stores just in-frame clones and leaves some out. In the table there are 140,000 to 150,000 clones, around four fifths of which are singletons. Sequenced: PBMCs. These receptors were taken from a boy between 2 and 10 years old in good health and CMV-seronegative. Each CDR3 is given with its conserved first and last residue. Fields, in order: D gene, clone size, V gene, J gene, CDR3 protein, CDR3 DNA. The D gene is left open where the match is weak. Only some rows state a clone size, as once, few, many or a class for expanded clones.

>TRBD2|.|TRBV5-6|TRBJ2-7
CASSRIQTSGSYEQYF
TGTGCCAGCAGCCGCATCCAAACTAGCGGGAGCTACGAGCAGTACTTC
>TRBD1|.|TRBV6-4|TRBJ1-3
CASSYSCTGTEGNTIYF
TGTGCCAGCAGTTACTCATGCACCGGGACAGAAGGAAACACCATATATTTT
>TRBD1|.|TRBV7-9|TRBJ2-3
CASSLDTWTGGSTDTQYF
TGTGCCAGCAGCTTAGATACCTGGACAGGGGGCTCCACAGATACGCAGTATTTT
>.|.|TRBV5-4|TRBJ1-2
CASSEATSINYGYTF
TGTGCCAGCAGCGAGGCAACATCGATCAACTATGGCTACACCTTC
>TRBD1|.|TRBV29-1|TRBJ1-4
CSVYRGNEKLFF
TGCAGCGTTTACAGGGGAAATGAAAAACTGTTTTTT
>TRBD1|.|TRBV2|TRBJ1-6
CASTDRGPSSPLHF
TGTGCCAGCACAGACAGGGGGCCGAGTTCACCCCTCCACTTT
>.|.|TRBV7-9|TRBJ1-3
CSWRDRVRNTIYF
TGTTCCTGGCGCGACAGAGTAAGAAACACCATATATTTT
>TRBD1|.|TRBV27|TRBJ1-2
CASSPSTDRGRSGYTF
TGTGCCAGCAGTCCATCAACGGACAGGGGACGCTCGGGCTACACCTTC
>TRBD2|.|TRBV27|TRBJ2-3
CASSSPGLASRAGRLGTDTQYF
TGTGCCAGCAGTTCACCGGGACTAGCGTCCCGAGCGGGGAGGCTAGGCACAGATACGCAGTATTTT
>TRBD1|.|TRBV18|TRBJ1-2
CASSPGTDYGYTF
TGTGCCAGCTCACCTGGGACAGACTATGGCTACACCTTC
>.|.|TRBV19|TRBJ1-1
CASRYRDAVLGAEAFF
TGTGCCAGTAGATACAGGGATGCGGTTCTGGGCGCTGAAGCTTTCTTT
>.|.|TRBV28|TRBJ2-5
CASSLFGNSGETQYF
TGTGCCAGCAGTTTATTTGGGAACTCGGGGGAGACCCAGTACTTC
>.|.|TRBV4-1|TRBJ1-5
CASSQVRDSGGQPQHF
TGCGCCAGCAGCCAGGTTAGGGATTCCGGAGGTCAGCCCCAGCATTTT
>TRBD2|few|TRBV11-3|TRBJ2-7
CASSLAETSGPSYEQYF
TGTGCCAGCAGCTTAGCCGAAACTAGCGGTCCCTCCTACGAGCAGTACTTC
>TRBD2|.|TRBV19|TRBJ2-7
CASSFGGEQYF
TGTGCCAGTAGTTTCGGGGGGGAGCAGTACTTC
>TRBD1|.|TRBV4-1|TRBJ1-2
CASSQATGTGGSGYTF
TGCGCCAGCAGCCAAGCCACCGGGACAGGGGGCTCTGGCTACACCTTC
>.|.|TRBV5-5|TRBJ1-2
CASSPMGRDGYTF
TGTGCCAGCAGCCCTATGGGCAGGGATGGCTACACCTTC
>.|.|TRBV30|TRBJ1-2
CAWSQGYYGYTF
TGTGCCTGGAGTCAGGGGTACTATGGCTACACCTTC
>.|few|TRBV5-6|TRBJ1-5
CASSLVRSNQPQHF
TGTGCCAGCAGCTTGGTGAGGAGCAATCAGCCCCAGCATTTT
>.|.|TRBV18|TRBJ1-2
CASSPNSYRSYGYTF
TGTGCCAGCTCACCAAATTCTTACAGGAGCTATGGCTACACCTTC
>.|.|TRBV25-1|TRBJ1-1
CASSRGGGTEAFF
TGTGCCAGCAGTCGGGGGGGCGGCACTGAAGCTTTCTTT
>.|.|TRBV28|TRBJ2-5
CASSPQTGLRQETQYF
TGTGCCAGCAGTCCCCAAACAGGGTTGAGGCAAGAGACCCAGTACTTC
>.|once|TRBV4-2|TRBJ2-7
CASSQDLLESSGTGSYEQYF
TGTGCCAGCAGCCAAGATCTTCTCGAGTCTAGCGGGACAGGCTCCTACGAGCAGTACTTC
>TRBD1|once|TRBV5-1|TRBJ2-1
CASHRGNEQFF
TGCGCCAGCCACAGGGGGAACGAGCAGTTCTTC
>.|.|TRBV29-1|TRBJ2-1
CSVEESYDEQFF
TGCAGCGTTGAAGAATCTTATGATGAGCAGTTCTTC
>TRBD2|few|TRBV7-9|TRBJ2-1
CASGLAATNEQFF
TGTGCCAGTGGACTAGCGGCAACTAATGAGCAGTTCTTC
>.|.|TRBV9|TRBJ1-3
CASSRVFEVYSGNTIYF
TGTGCCAGCAGCCGAGTTTTTGAGGTTTACTCTGGAAACACCATATATTTT
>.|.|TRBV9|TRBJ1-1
CASSVGEYTEAFF
TGTGCCAGCAGCGTAGGGGAGTACACTGAAGCTTTCTTT
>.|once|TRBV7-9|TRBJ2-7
CASSSAIIETGSYEQYF
TGTGCCAGCAGCTCCGCGATCATTGAGACAGGCTCCTACGAGCAGTACTTC
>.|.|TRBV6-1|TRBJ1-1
CASSEGVGVGNTEAFF
TGTGCCAGCAGTGAAGGAGTCGGGGTGGGGAACACTGAAGCTTTCTTT
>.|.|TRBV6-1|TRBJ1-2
CASLTSEGYGYTF
TGTGCCAGCCTAACTTCCGAGGGCTATGGCTACACCTTC
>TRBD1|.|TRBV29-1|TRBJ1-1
CSVGTGDNTEAFF
TGCAGCGTAGGGACAGGGGATAACACTGAAGCTTTCTTT
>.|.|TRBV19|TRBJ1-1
CASSSRQNTEAFF
TGTGCCAGTAGTTCCAGACAGAACACTGAAGCTTTCTTT
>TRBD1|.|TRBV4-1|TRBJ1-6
CASSQQWTGKLNSPLHF
TGCGCCAGCAGCCAACAGTGGACAGGGAAATTGAATTCACCCCTCCACTTT
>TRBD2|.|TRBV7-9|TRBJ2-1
CASSPGGGLAKYNEQFF
TGTGCCAGCAGCCCGGGCGGGGGACTAGCGAAATACAATGAGCAGTTCTTC
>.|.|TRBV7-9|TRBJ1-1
CASSPQAGMNTEAFF
TGTGCCAGCAGCCCCCAGGCAGGGATGAACACTGAAGCTTTCTTT
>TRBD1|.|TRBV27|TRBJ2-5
CASSFRFLGLKVGQDEQETQYF
TGTGCCAGCAGTTTCCGGTTTCTAGGACTAAAAGTGGGACAGGACGAGCAAGAGACCCAGTACTTC
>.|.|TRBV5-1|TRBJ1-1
CASSFSVGREAFF
TGCGCCAGCAGCTTTTCTGTCGGCAGGGAAGCTTTCTTT
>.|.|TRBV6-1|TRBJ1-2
CASSRTELNYGYTF
TGTGCCAGCAGTCGTACAGAACTTAACTATGGCTACACCTTC
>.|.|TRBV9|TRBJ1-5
CASSVDGGGQPQHF
TGTGCCAGCAGCGTAGATGGGGGCGGTCAGCCCCAGCATTTT
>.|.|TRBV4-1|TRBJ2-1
CASSPKDINNEQFF
TGCGCCAGCAGCCCTAAGGACATTAACAATGAGCAGTTCTTC
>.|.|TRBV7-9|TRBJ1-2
CASSLGQYGYTF
TGTGCCAGCAGCTTAGGCCAGTATGGCTACACCTTC
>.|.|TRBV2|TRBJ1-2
CAASGGYTF
TGTGCCGCCTCGGGGGGCTACACCTTC
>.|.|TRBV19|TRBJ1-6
CASSMGEVEVSPLHF
TGTGCCAGTAGTATGGGTGAGGTCGAGGTTTCACCCCTCCACTTT
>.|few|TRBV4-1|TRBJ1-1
CASSQPGTWNTEAFF
TGCGCCAGCAGCCAGCCCGGGACATGGAACACTGAAGCTTTCTTT
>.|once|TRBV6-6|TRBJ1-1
CASSYSGGNTEAFF
TGTGCCAGCAGTTACTCGGGGGGGAACACTGAAGCTTTCTTT
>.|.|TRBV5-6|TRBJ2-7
CASSFEGPYEQYF
TGTGCCAGCAGCTTTGAGGGCCCCTACGAGCAGTACTTC
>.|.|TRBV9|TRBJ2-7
CASSGAYEQYF
TGTGCCAGCAGCGGCGCCTACGAGCAGTACTTC